This entry lists 31 T cell receptor beta chains sequenced from one sample in a study of STAT5B mutations in CD4+ large granular lymphocyte leukemia (dated by TCRdb to the early 2020s). Library prep was done by the immunoSEQ multiplex PCR assay. As stored in TCRdb, this immuneACCESS dataset retains in-frame rearrangements with V and J assigned. A fraction of the clones does not appear; measured against another copy, unresolved V genes explain less than half of the discrepancy, and the remainder lacks a known reason. This sample holds 25,000 to 35,000 clones; about 81% were observed only once. Of the sample, around 2.6% is held by the ten largest clones. Sequenced input: CD4+ T cells from blood buffy coats. The source of these receptors is a human donor in good health.

This clone has just one count. The chain uses TRBV5-4 and TRBJ2-3, with no clear D. V lost 3 bases and J lost 1, with 6 bases in between. Germline loops: CDR1 SGHNT, CDR2 YYREEE (reference sequence). The CDR3 extends over 13 amino acids. DNA for the CDR3: TGTGCCAGCAGCTCCCGGGGCACAGATACGCAGTATTTT. Its translation: CASSSRGTDTQYF.

The V and J genes are TRBV27 and TRBJ2-3, with D perhaps matching TRBD1 (6 bases). The V gene's germline CDR1 is MNHEY and CDR2 SMNVEV (reference sequence). Trimming pared 1 base from V and 0 bases from J, leaving 8 bases between. This CDR3 is built from 15 residues. The DNA for the CDR3 is TGTGCCAGCAGTTTATTGGGACATAGCACAGATACGCAGTATTTT. Translation: CASSLLGHSTDTQYF.

V gene TRBV28 combines with J gene TRBJ2-4, with a tentative D call TRBD2 (7 bases). With 3 bases removed from V and 9 bases from J, the gap between germline ends came to 18 bases. The CDR3 runs 15 residues. Germline V gene sequence: CDR1 MDHEN, CDR2 SYDVKM. CDR3 sequence (DNA): TGTGCCAGCAGTTTCGTTAGTGGGGGGGCAGGCATTCAGTACTTC. As protein: CASSFVSGGAGIQYF.

This chain's CDR3 is CASSLMGQSTDTQYF. As DNA, the CDR3 is TGTGCCAGCAGTTTAATGGGGCAAAGCACAGATACGCAGTATTTT. V usage is TRBV27 and J usage is TRBJ2-3; tentative D call: TRBD1 (5 bases). Trimming pared 2 bases from V and 0 bases from J, leaving 9 bases between. Germline V lookup: CDR1 MNHEY, CDR2 SMNVEV (reference sequence). This CDR3 region has 15 residues.

V is TRBV6-1 and J is TRBJ1-6; D may be TRBD1 (6 bases). Germline-derived CDR1 and CDR2 are MNHNS and SASEGT. The CDR3 spans 15 residues. Trimming took off 6 bases at V and 14 bases at J, with 23 bases between the two ends. CDR3 protein: CASSPGWDIQQSLHF. CDR3 nucleotides: TGTGCCAGCAGCCCGGGTTGGGACATCCAGCAGTCCCTCCACTTT.

V usage is TRBV30 and J usage is TRBJ2-7; D uncertain. V was cut by 3 bases and J by 9 bases, with 18 bases left in between. The CDR3 is 13 residues long. The V gene's germline CDR1 is GTSNPN and CDR2 SVGIG (reference sequence). In DNA, the CDR3 is TGTGCCTGGAGCCCCGTCAGCTTAGGTGGGCAGTACTTC. This codes for CAWSPVSLGGQYF.

This chain connects TRBV7-7 to TRBJ2-1; the match to TRBD2 covers 16 bases. V lost 1 base and J lost 7; bases outside the gene matches: 13. The CDR3 is 20 residues long. Germline V CDR1 and CDR2: SSHAT, FNYEAQ (reference sequence). The CDR3 coding sequence is TGTGCCAGCAGCTTAGGGCCAGGGACTAGCGGGGGGGCGGCAGTGAATGAGCAGTTCTTC. This gives the protein CASSLGPGTSGGAAVNEQFF. The full variable domain, with the rest looked up from reference TRBV7-7 and TRBJ2-1, is GAGVSQSPRYKVTKRGQDVTLRCDPISSHATLYWYQQALGQGPEFLTYFNYEAQPDKSGLPSDRFSAERPEGSISTLTIQRTEQRDSAMYRCASSLGPGTSGGAAVNEQFFGPGTRLTVL.

Turning to this clone: The junction and the germline gene differ at one end; a read error may be behind it. The rearrangement uses TRBV10-3 and TRBJ2-3, with 7 bases fitting TRBD1. This CDR3 comprises 12 residues. Germline V gene data show CDR1 as ENHRY and CDR2 as SYGVKD. The CDR3 sequence is CAITGDRTPSLF. CDR3 nucleotide sequence: TGTGCCATCACCGGGGACAGAACCCCCTCTCTCTTT.

This chain links TRBV25-1 with TRBJ1-6; D not resolved. CDR1 and CDR2 from the germline V gene are MGHDK and SYGVNS. Trimming cost V 2 bases and J 13 bases, with 9 bases left between them. The CDR3 has 12 residues. The CDR3 here is CASSENSCPLHF. The CDR3 region has the DNA TGTGCCAGCAGTGAAAACAGCTGTCCCCTCCACTTT.

The table lists this clone with a count of one. V gene TRBV6-1 combines with J gene TRBJ1-1; D may be TRBD1 (6 bases). The CDR3 covers 13 residues. The V gene's germline CDR1 is MNHNS and CDR2 SASEGT. Trimming left V 8 bases short and J 5 bases short, with 15 bases between. The CDR3 is CASQRQGKTEAFF. The DNA for the CDR3 is TGTGCCAGCCAACGTCAGGGGAAAACTGAAGCTTTCTTT.

The gene calls are TRBV18 and TRBJ2-5, with TRBD1 matching 8 bases. Germline CDR1 KGHSH, CDR2 LQKENI. V was clipped by 6 bases and J by 5 bases; unmatched bases: 5. The CDR3 runs to 13 residues. CDR3 bases: TGTGCCAGCTCGCCCCGACAGGGGGAGACCCAGTACTTC. Translating gives CASSPRQGETQYF.

This sequence joins TRBV11-2 and TRBJ2-7; 12 bases fit TRBD2. Germline CDR1 reads SGHAT; CDR2 reads FQNNGV. The V gene end was trimmed by 4 bases and the J gene end by 4 bases; junction bases not matched to a gene: 8. This CDR3 contains 16 residues. The DNA for the CDR3 is TGTGCCAGCAGCTATAAAGCCGGGACTAGCGGGTACGAGCAGTACTTC. Amino acid sequence: CASSYKAGTSGYEQYF.

This chain connects TRBV20-1 to TRBJ1-2; TRBD1 is a possible D gene (5 bases). There are 11 residues in the CDR3. Germline V lookup: CDR1 DFQATT, CDR2 SNEGSKA (reference sequence). The CDR3 loop reads CRTAGNYGYTF. The DNA of the CDR3 is TGCAGGACTGCAGGGAACTATGGCTACACCTTC.

The rearrangement links TRBV7-2 to TRBJ1-2, with unresolved D. The V and J ends lost 1 base and 7 bases respectively, with 10 bases between them. CDR1 SGHTA and CDR2 FQGNSA come from the germline V gene. The CDR3 length is 13 residues. CDR3 bases: TGTGCCAGCAGCTTAGACCCGGGGTCTGGCTACACCTTC. It yields the protein CASSLDPGSGYTF.

The J gene is TRBJ1-4, the V gene TRBV5-8; D unclear. The ends were cut back, 5 bases at V and 4 bases at J, with 12 bases in the middle. Germline-derived CDR1 and CDR2 are SGHTS and YDEGEE. The CDR3 loop spans 14 amino acids. DNA for the CDR3: TGTGCCAGCAGTCAAGGACGGAATAATGAAAAACTGTTTTTT. Amino acid sequence: CASSQGRNNEKLFF. The full variable domain, with the rest looked up from reference TRBV5-8 and TRBJ1-4, is EAGVTQSPTHLIKTRGQQATLRCSPISGHTSVYWYQQALGLGLQFLLWYDEGEERNRGNFPPRFSGRQFPNYSSELNVNALELEDSALYLCASSQGRNNEKLFFGSGTQLSVL.

The chain carries TRBV5-4 and TRBJ1-2; TRBD1 matches 10 bases. Germline assignment: CDR1 SGHNT and CDR2 YYREEE (reference sequence). This CDR3 contains 14 residues. The trim removed 5 bases at V and 2 bases at J, leaving 3 bases unmatched. The CDR3 spells CASSETGGNYGYTF. CDR3 DNA sequence: TGTGCCAGCAGTGAGACAGGGGGCAACTATGGCTACACCTTC.

The CDR3 sequence is CASSPQVSGTEAFF. The CDR3 region has the DNA TGTGCCAGCAGCCCCCAGGTCTCGGGGACTGAAGCTTTCTTT. The V gene is TRBV7-6, the J gene TRBJ1-1; D remains unclear. The germline V gene encodes CDR1 SGHVS and CDR2 FNYEAQ. This CDR3 has 14 amino acids. Deletions cut 5 bases from V and 5 bases from J, with 15 bases between.

The chain uses TRBV20-1 and TRBJ1-2; D gene ambiguous. The CDR3 loop spans 11 amino acids. Trimming left V 6 bases short and J 2 bases short, with 7 bases between. In germline, CDR1 is DFQATT, CDR2 SNEGSKA (reference sequence). CDR3 bases: TGCAGTGCCCCGCCCAACTATGGCTACACCTTC. It is translated as CSAPPNYGYTF.

On this clone: The germline gene is not matched at one end of the junction; a read error may be the cause. The rearrangement links TRBV29-1 to TRBJ2-3; 8 bases map to TRBD2. The CDR3 totals 15 residues. In germline, CDR1 is SQVTM, CDR2 ANQGSEA. The CDR3 DNA is TGCAGCGTTGGGCAGGCTAGCGGGTCGACAGGTACGCAGTATTTT. It specifies CSVGQASGSTGTQYF.

This chain joins TRBV29-1 and TRBJ1-1; the D gene is possibly TRBD1 (5 bases). The germline V and J ends were trimmed by 0 bases and 0 bases, with 8 bases remaining between them. CDR3 length equals 14 residues. CDR1 and CDR2 (germline): SQVTM, ANQGSEA. CDR3 loop: CSVEDRGLNTEAFF. Written as DNA, the CDR3 is TGCAGCGTTGAAGACCGGGGGTTGAACACTGAAGCTTTCTTT.

This chain uses TRBV7-9 with TRBJ2-1; 9 positions agree with TRBD1. Germline trimming cut 5 bases from V and 9 bases from J; bases unmatched to any gene: 5. CDR1 is SEHNR, CDR2 FQNEAQ, per germline (reference sequence). There are 13 residues in the CDR3. CDR3 loop: CASSTRDRVEQFF. The DNA for the CDR3 is TGTGCCAGCAGCACCCGGGACAGGGTTGAGCAGTTCTTC.

The V gene is TRBV29-1, the J gene TRBJ2-5, with D maybe TRBD2 (6 bases). CDR3 length: 14 residues. Germline V CDR1 and CDR2: SQVTM, ANQGSEA. V gave up 6 bases and J gave up 5 bases, with 19 bases separating them. CDR3 loop: CSVRLGLLRETQYF. The CDR3 DNA is TGCAGCGTGCGACTGGGACTCCTTAGGGAGACCCAGTACTTC.

This rearrangement joins TRBV5-5 to TRBJ1-2; D gene uncertain. Looked up from germline, CDR1 is SGHKS and CDR2 is YYEKEE (reference sequence). The CDR3 covers 13 residues. V was shortened by 3 bases and J by 8 bases, with 14 bases between the two germline ends. CDR3 nucleotides: TGTGCCAGCAGCTGGCCCGGGTGGCCGGGCTACACCTTC. This codes for CASSWPGWPGYTF. The variable domain in full, completed from reference TRBV5-5 and TRBJ1-2, reads DAGVTQSPTHLIKTRGQQVTLRCSPISGHKSVSWYQQVLGQGPQFIFQYYEKEERGRGNFPDRFSARQFPNYSSELNVNALLLGDSALYLCASSWPGWPGYTFGSGTRLTVV.

The chain couples TRBV7-9 to TRBJ1-5; 7 nucleotides match TRBD1. This CDR3 contains 15 residues. The germline V gene encodes CDR1 SEHNR and CDR2 FQNEAQ (reference sequence). With 3 bases clipped from V and 1 base from J, the junction kept 3 bases outside the gene matches. CDR3 sequence reads: CASSLTGPSNQPQHF. In DNA form, the CDR3 reads TGTGCCAGCAGCTTGACAGGGCCCAGCAATCAGCCCCAGCATTTT.

This clone was detected only once. The chain has TRBV9 and TRBJ2-2; D possibly corresponds to TRBD1 (5 bases). Per the germline V gene, CDR1 is SGDLS and CDR2 is YYNGEE. CDR3 length: 15 amino acids. With 4 bases removed from V and 4 bases from J, the gap between germline ends came to 14 bases. The CDR3 coding sequence is TGTGCCAGCAGCTCCTCAGGGTTGGGCACCGGGGAGCTGTTTTTT. Protein sequence: CASSSSGLGTGELFF.

This clone has just one count. The genes are TRBV9 and TRBJ2-7; D is unclear. Germline CDR1 and CDR2: SGDLS and YYNGEE. V dropped 1 base and J dropped 0 bases, with 11 bases sitting between them. This CDR3 has 15 amino acids. In DNA, the CDR3 is TGTGCCAGCAGCGTACACGGCGGCGACTCCTACGAGCAGTACTTC. Residues: CASSVHGGDSYEQYF.

The CDR3 loop is CASSLGSGSGEQYF. The CDR3 DNA reads TGTGCCAGCAGCCTGGGTAGCGGGAGCGGCGAGCAGTACTTC. J is TRBJ2-7 and V is TRBV5-4, with 9 nucleotides matching TRBD2. Trimming cost V 4 bases and J 6 bases; bases outside gene matches: 8. The CDR3 is made up of 14 amino acids. Per the germline V gene, CDR1 is SGHNT and CDR2 is YYREEE (reference sequence).

The V gene is TRBV7-2, the J gene TRBJ1-2; D gene unclear. The length of the CDR3 is 12 residues. CDR1 SGHTA and CDR2 FQGNSA come from the germline V gene. With 0 bases removed from V and 9 bases from J, the gap between germline ends came to 8 bases. The CDR3 DNA is TGTGCCAGCAGCTTAGCAGGGCAGCGCTACACCTTC. This translates into CASSLAGQRYTF.

The rearrangement joins TRBV18 to TRBJ1-1, with unresolved D. Germline assignment: CDR1 KGHSH and CDR2 LQKENI. Trimming pared 3 bases from V and 0 bases from J, leaving 11 bases between. The CDR3 loop spans 15 amino acids. The CDR3 coding sequence is TGTGCCAGCTCACCTATAAGGGTCGTGAACACTGAAGCTTTCTTT. Amino acids: CASSPIRVVNTEAFF.

The gene calls are TRBV10-2 and TRBJ2-2; 9 nucleotides match TRBD2. From germline, CDR1 is WSHSY and CDR2 SAAADI. This CDR3 is built from 16 residues. V lost 6 bases, J lost 2 bases, and 7 bases stayed unmatched. This CDR3 reads CASRGGLATNTGELFF. The CDR3 DNA follows: TGCGCCAGCAGGGGAGGACTAGCGACCAACACCGGGGAGCTGTTTTTT.

The rearrangement uses TRBV5-4 and TRBJ1-2; D is possibly TRBD1 (5 bases). The V and J ends lost 4 bases and 0 bases respectively, with 19 bases between them. Germline V gene sequence: CDR1 SGHNT, CDR2 YYREEE (reference sequence). The length of the CDR3 is 17 residues. The CDR3 reads CASSPGGGDGSNYGYTF. CDR3 nucleotides: TGTGCCAGCAGCCCCGGGGGAGGGGACGGTTCTAACTATGGCTACACCTTC.